What follows describes a single T cell receptor (beta chain). Its antigen remains unidentified. The germline V and J ends were trimmed by 8 bases and 3 bases, with 11 bases remaining between them. CDR1 and CDR2 (germline): MNHEY, SVGEGT. The CDR3 is made up of 13 amino acids. The data derive from a study of T cell repertoires in cytomegalovirus infection. Each CDR3 protein is one row after TCRdb ran MiXCR on the reads. Of about 310,000 distinct CDR3 sequences in the sample, 15% to 20% are singletons; the top ten hold 12%. Study-wide results and limits: Summed public TCR beta family frequency identified CMV carriers bearing the relevant HLA.

The V call is TRBV6-2 or TRBV6-3, the J call TRBJ2-1, with D possibly matching TRBD2 (7 bases). Sequenced: PBMCs. This TCR was sampled from a human donor in good health (CMV status not recorded). Some clones in this sample may be carry-over from other donors' samples. The CDR3 here is CASRGADYNEQFF. The CDR3 DNA reads as TGTGCCAGCCGGGGGGCAGACTACAATGAGCAGTTCTTC.